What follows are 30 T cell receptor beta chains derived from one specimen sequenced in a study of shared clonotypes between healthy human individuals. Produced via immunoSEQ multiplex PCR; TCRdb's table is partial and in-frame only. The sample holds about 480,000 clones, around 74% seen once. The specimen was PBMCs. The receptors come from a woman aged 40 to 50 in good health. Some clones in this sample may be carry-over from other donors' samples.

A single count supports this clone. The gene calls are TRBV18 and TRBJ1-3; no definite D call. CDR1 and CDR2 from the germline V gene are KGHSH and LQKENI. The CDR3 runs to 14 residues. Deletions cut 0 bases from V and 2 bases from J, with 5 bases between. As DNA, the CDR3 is TGTGCCAGCTCACCACCGGGAGCTGGAAACACCATATATTTT. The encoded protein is CASSPPGAGNTIYF.

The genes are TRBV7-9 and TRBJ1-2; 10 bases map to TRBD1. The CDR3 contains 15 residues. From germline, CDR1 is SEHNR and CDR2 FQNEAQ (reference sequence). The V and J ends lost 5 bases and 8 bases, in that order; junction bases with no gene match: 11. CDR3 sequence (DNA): TGTGCCAGCAGCCAGGGACAGGGGCCCGCTTGGGGCTACACCTTC. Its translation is CASSQGQGPAWGYTF.

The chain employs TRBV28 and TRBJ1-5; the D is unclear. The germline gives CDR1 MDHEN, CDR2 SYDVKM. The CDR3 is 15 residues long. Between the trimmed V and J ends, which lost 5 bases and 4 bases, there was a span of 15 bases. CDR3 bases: TGTGCCAGCAGTGAGTCCATTATGGTGAATCAGCCCCAGCATTTT. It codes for CASSESIMVNQPQHF.

The CDR3 DNA follows: TGTGCCAGTAGTATAAGGCCCGGGACTAGCGGGACCGAGCAGTACTTC. It specifies CASSIRPGTSGTEQYF. The chain is built from TRBV19 and TRBJ2-7, with 13 positions matching TRBD2. The ends lost 2 bases at V and 6 bases at J; junction bases unmatched: 7. The CDR3 loop spans 16 amino acids. Germline values: CDR1 LNHDA, CDR2 SQIVND (reference sequence).

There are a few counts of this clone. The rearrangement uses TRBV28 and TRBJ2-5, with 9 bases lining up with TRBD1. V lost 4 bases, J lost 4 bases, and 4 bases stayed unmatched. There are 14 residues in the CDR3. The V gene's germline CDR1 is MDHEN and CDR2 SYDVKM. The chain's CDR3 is CASSSYRGRETQYF. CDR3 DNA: TGTGCCAGCAGTTCCTACAGGGGGCGAGAGACCCAGTACTTC.

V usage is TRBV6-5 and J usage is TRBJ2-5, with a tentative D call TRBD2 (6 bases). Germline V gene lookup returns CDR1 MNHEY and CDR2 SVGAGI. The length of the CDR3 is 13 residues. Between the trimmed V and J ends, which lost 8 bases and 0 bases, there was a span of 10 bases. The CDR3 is CASGDSYQETQYF. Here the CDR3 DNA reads TGTGCCAGCGGGGACTCTTACCAAGAGACCCAGTACTTC.

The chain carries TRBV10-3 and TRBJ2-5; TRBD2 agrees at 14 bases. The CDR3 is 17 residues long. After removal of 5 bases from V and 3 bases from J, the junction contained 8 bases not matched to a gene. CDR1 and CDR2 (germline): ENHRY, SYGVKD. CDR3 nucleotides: TGTGCCATCAGTCGAAGCACGGGACTAGCGGGGGAAGAGACCCAGTACTTC. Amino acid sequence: CAISRSTGLAGEETQYF.

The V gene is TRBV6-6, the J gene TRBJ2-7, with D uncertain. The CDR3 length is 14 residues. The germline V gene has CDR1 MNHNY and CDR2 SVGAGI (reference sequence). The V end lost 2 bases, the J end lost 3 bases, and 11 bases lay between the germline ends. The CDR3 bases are TGTGCCAGCAGTTACGAGGACGGATACTACGAGCAGTACTTC. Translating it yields CASSYEDGYYEQYF.

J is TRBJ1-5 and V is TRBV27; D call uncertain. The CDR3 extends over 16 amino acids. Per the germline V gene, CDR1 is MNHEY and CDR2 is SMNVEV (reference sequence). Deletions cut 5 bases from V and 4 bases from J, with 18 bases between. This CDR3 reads CASSRSTAAPNQPQHF. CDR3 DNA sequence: TGTGCCAGCAGTAGATCAACAGCGGCCCCGAATCAGCCCCAGCATTTT.

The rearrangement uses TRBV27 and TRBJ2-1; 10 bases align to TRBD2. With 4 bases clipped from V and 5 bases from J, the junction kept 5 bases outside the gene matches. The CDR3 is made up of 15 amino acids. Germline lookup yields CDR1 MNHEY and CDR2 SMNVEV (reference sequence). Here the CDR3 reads CASSSPLAGHNEQFF. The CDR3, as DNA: TGTGCCAGCAGTTCGCCACTAGCGGGACACAATGAGCAGTTCTTC.

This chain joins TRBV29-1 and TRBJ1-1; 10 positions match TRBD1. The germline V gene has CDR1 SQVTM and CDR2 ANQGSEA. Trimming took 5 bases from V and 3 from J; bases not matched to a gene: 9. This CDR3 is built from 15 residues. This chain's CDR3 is CSVYPRQGAHTEAFF. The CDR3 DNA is TGCAGCGTTTACCCTCGACAGGGGGCGCACACTGAAGCTTTCTTT.

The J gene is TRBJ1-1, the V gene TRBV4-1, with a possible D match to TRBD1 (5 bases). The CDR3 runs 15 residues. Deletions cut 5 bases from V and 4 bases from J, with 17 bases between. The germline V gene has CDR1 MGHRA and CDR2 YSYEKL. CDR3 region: CASSFRTGGGTEAFF. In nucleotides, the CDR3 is TGCGCCAGCAGCTTTCGGACGGGTGGGGGCACTGAAGCTTTCTTT.

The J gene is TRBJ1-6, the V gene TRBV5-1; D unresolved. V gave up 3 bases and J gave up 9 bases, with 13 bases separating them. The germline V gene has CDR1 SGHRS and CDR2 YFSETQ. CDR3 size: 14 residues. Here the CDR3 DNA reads TGCGCCAGCAGCTCTGGAGAGATGGGTTCACCCCTCCACTTT. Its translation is CASSSGEMGSPLHF.

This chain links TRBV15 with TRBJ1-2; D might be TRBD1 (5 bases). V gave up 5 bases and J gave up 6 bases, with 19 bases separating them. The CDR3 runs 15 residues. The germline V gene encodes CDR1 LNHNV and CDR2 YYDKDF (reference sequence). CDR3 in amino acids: CATSQRPGSVDGYTF. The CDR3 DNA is TGTGCCACCAGCCAGAGGCCAGGGTCGGTGGATGGCTACACCTTC.

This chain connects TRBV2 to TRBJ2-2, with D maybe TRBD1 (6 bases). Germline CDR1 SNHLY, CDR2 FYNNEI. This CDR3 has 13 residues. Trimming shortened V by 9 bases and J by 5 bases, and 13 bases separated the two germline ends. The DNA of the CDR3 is TGTGCCAGTGGACAGTTCATGACCGGGGAGCTGTTTTTT. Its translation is CASGQFMTGELFF.

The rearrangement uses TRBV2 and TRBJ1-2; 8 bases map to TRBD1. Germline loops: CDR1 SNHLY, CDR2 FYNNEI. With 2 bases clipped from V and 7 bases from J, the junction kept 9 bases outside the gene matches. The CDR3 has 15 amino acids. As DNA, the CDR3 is TGTGCCAGCAGTGAAAGTCAGGGGGCTTTGGTTGGCTACACCTTC. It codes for CASSESQGALVGYTF.

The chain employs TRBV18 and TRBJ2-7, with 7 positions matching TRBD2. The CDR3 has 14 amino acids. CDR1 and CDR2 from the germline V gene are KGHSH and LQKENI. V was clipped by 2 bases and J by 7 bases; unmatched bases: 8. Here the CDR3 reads CASSPGTGGREQYF. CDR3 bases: TGTGCCAGCTCACCAGGGACGGGGGGTCGGGAGCAGTACTTC.

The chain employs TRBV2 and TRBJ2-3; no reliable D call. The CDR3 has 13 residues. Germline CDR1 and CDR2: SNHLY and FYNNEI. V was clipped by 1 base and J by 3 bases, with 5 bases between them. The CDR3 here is CASSEGLTDTQYF. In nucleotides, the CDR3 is TGTGCCAGCAGTGAAGGGTTGACAGATACGCAGTATTTT.

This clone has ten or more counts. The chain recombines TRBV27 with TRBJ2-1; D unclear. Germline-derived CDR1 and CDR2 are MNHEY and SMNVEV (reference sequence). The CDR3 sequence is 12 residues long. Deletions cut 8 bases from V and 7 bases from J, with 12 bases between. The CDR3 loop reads CASGFIGNEQFF. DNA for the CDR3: TGTGCCAGCGGATTTATAGGGAATGAGCAGTTCTTC.

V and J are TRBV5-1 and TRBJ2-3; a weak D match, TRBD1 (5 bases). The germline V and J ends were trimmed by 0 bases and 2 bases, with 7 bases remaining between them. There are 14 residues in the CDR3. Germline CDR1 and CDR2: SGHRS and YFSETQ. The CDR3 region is CASSLGQITDTQYF. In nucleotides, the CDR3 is TGCGCCAGCAGCTTGGGACAGATCACAGATACGCAGTATTTT.

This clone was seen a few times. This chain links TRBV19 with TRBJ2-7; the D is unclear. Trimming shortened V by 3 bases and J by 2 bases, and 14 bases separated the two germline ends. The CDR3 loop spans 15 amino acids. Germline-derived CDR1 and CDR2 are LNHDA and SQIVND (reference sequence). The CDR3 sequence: CASSIWPTQPYEQYF. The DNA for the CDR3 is TGTGCCAGTAGTATCTGGCCAACCCAGCCCTACGAGCAGTACTTC. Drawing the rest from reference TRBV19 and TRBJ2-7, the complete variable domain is DGGITQSPKYLFRKEGQNVTLSCEQNLNHDAMYWYRQDPGQGLRLIYYSQIVNDFQKGDIAEGYSVSREKKESFPLTVTSAQKNPTAFYLCASSIWPTQPYEQYFGPGTRLTVT.

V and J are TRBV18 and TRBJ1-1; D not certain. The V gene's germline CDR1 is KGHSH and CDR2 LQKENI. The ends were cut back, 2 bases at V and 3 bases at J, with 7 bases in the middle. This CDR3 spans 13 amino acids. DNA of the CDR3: TGTGCCAGCTCACCAGCGGGAGACACTGAAGCTTTCTTT. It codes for CASSPAGDTEAFF.

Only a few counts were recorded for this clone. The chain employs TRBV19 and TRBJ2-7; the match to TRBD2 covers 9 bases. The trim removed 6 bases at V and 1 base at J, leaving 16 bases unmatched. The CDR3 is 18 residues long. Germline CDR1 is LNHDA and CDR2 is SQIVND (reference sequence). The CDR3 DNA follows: TGTGCCAGTAGCAACCGCGGGGGGGCATCGCGTCGTTCCTACGAGCAGTACTTC. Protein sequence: CASSNRGGASRRSYEQYF.

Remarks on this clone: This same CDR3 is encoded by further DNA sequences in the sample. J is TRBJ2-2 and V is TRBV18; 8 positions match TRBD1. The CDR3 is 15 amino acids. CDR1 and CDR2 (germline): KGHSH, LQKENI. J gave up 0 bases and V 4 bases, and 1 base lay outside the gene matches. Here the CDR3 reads CASSQTGANTGELFF. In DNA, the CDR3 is TGTGCCAGCTCACAGACAGGGGCGAACACCGGGGAGCTGTTTTTT.

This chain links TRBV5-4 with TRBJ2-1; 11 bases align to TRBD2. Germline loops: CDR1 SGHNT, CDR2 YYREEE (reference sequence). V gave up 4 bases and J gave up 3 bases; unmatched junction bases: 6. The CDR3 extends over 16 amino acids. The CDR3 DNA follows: TGTGCCAGCAGCCCGGGGACTAGCGGACTCTACAATGAGCAGTTCTTC. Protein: CASSPGTSGLYNEQFF. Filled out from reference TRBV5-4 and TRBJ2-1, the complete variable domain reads ETGVTQSPTHLIKTRGQQVTLRCSSQSGHNTVSWYQQALGQGPQFIFQYYREEENGRGNFPPRFSGLQFPNYSSELNVNALELDDSALYLCASSPGTSGLYNEQFFGPGTRLTVL.

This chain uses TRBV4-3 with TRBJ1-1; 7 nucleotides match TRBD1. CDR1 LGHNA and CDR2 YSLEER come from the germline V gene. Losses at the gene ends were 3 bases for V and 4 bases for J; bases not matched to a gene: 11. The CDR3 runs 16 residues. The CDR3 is CASSHGRDSWSTEAFF. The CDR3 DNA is TGCGCCAGCAGCCACGGCCGGGACAGTTGGAGCACTGAAGCTTTCTTT.

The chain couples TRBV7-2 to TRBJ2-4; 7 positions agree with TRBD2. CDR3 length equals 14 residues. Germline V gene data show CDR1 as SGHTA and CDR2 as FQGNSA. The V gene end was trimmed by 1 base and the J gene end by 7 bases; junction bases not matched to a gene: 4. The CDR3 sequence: CASSLEAGRNIQYF. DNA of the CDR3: TGTGCCAGCAGCTTAGAAGCGGGGAGGAACATTCAGTACTTC.

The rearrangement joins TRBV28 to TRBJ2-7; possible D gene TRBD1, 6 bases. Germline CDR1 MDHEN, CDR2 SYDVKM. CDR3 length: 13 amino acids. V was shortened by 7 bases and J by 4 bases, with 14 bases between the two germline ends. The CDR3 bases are TGTGCCAGCACCAGGGGTGGGTGGTACGAGCAGTACTTC. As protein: CASTRGGWYEQYF.

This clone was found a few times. CDR3 region: CASSPGQALTAFF. CDR3 in DNA: TGTGCCAGCTCACCGGGACAGGCCCTGACGGCTTTCTTT. The gene calls are TRBV18 and TRBJ1-1; 8 bases agree with TRBD1. CDR3 length equals 13 residues. Germline assignment: CDR1 KGHSH and CDR2 LQKENI. The junction had 8 bases not matched to a gene; V was cut back by 3 bases and J by 11 bases.

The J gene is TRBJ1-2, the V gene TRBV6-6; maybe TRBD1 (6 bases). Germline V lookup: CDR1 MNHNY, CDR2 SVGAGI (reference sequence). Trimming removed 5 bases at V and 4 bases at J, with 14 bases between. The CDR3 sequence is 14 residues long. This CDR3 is CASSARGSGYGYTF. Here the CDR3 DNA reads TGTGCCAGCAGTGCCAGGGGTTCAGGCTATGGCTACACCTTC.